A selection of T cell receptor beta chains follows, all from one sample in a study of T cells after posttransplantation cyclophosphamide. Some clones are missing from TCRdb's copy, which holds only in-frame ones; the method was immunoSEQ multiplex PCR. The sample lists 45,000 or so clones, around 94% occurring once. The sequencing sample was made of PBMCs. These receptors were taken from a woman aged 45-60 years in good health and a related stem cell transplant donor. CDR3s include the opening cysteine and the closing phenylalanine or tryptophan. A D gene is named only where the DNA matches it firmly. Clone size is stated in some rows and not others, as once, few, many or a class when expanded.

TRBV19,TRBD1,TRBJ1-2,.,CASSTGTGSFGYTF,TGTGCCAGTAGCACCGGGACAGGGAGCTTTGGCTACACCTTC
TRBV19,.,TRBJ1-2,.,CALGPGLANYGYTF,TGTGCCCTCGGTCCGGGTTTAGCTAACTATGGCTACACCTTC
TRBV2,.,TRBJ2-1,.,CASSVEAGVEQFF,TGTGCCAGCAGTGTGGAAGCAGGGGTTGAGCAGTTCTTC
TRBV27,TRBD2,TRBJ2-7,.,CASSLRGLAGPYEQYF,TGTGCCAGCAGTTTACGGGGACTAGCGGGGCCCTACGAGCAGTACTTC
TRBV9,.,TRBJ2-5,.,CASSVNDGEETQYF,TGTGCCAGCAGCGTAAACGATGGGGAGGAGACCCAGTACTTC
TRBV29-1,TRBD2,TRBJ2-5,.,CSVDSLAGYQETQYF,TGCAGCGTTGACTCGCTAGCGGGGTACCAAGAGACCCAGTACTTC
TRBV5-6,.,TRBJ1-6,.,CASSLVSLSRGNSPLHF,TGTGCCAGCAGCTTGGTTTCGCTATCACGGGGTAATTCCCCCCTCCACTTT
TRBV5-1,.,TRBJ1-2,.,CASSLRGNYGYTF,TGCGCCAGCAGCTTGCGGGGGAACTATGGCTACACCTTC
TRBV28,.,TRBJ1-2,.,CASSLAGGIGEDYGYTF,TGTGCCAGCAGTTTAGCGGGGGGGATAGGGGAGGACTATGGCTACACCTTC
TRBV28,.,TRBJ1-5,.,CASSEGKIGLGNQPQHF,TGTGCCAGCAGTGAGGGAAAGATAGGTTTGGGCAATCAGCCCCAGCATTTT
TRBV5-1,.,TRBJ2-3,.,CASSPWPGVASTDTQYF,TGCGCCAGCAGCCCGTGGCCCGGGGTCGCCAGCACAGATACGCAGTATTTT
TRBV5-5,.,TRBJ1-6,.,CASSLSTRGRNSPLHF,TGTGCCAGCAGCTTGTCCACAAGGGGCAGGAATTCACCCCTCCACTTT
TRBV18,TRBD1,TRBJ2-1,.,CASSLILSTGVEDNEQFF,TGTGCCAGCTCACTTATACTTTCAACAGGGGTCGAGGACAATGAGCAGTTCTTC
TRBV5-6,TRBD2,TRBJ2-5,.,CASSLVAGGKETQYF,TGTGCCAGCAGCTTGGTGGCGGGGGGTAAAGAGACCCAGTACTTC
TRBV6-1,.,TRBJ2-3,.,CASSEGSEPWADTQYF,TGTGCCAGCAGTGAAGGGAGTGAGCCTTGGGCAGATACGCAGTATTTT
TRBV27,.,TRBJ1-4,.,CASSFGEADEKLFF,TGTGCCAGCAGTTTTGGGGAAGCGGATGAAAAACTGTTTTTT
TRBV28,.,TRBJ1-5,.,CASSLRQGGIQPQHF,TGTGCCAGCAGTTTAAGGCAGGGCGGAATTCAGCCCCAGCATTTT
TRBV7-8,TRBD1,TRBJ1-2,.,CASSLNPGGEGYGYTF,TGTGCCAGCAGCTTAAACCCAGGGGGCGAAGGCTATGGCTACACCTTC
TRBV27,.,TRBJ2-3,.,CASSRADTQYF,TGTGCCAGCAGTCGAGCGGATACGCAGTATTTT
TRBV5-1,.,TRBJ1-5,once,CASSLGEGGKNQPQHF,TGCGCCAGCAGCTTGGGGGAGGGGGGGAAAAATCAGCCCCAGCATTTT
TRBV10-3,TRBD1,TRBJ1-1,.,CAISESEDRGYTEAFF,TGTGCCATCAGTGAGTCAGAAGACAGGGGATACACTGAAGCTTTCTTT
TRBV4-1,TRBD1,TRBJ1-5,.,CASSQTETEGANQPQHF,TGCGCCAGCAGCCAAACCGAGACAGAGGGGGCCAATCAGCCCCAGCATTTT
TRBV11-2,TRBD1,TRBJ1-3,.,CASRTFRQGANTIYF,TGTGCCAGCAGAACGTTCAGGCAGGGGGCGAACACCATATATTTT
TRBV28,TRBD1,TRBJ1-2,.,CASIHDPGQGIDNYGYTF,TGTGCCAGCATACACGATCCGGGACAGGGAATCGATAACTATGGCTACACCTTC
TRBV25-1,.,TRBJ1-4,.,CASSYQGGKEKLFF,TGTGCCAGCAGTTACCAGGGTGGTAAGGAAAAACTGTTTTTT
TRBV19,TRBD1,TRBJ1-2,.,CASQDRGRYGYTF,TGTGCCAGTCAGGACAGGGGGCGTTATGGCTACACCTTC
TRBV19,.,TRBJ2-3,.,CATSRADYTDTQYF,TGTGCCACCAGTCGGGCAGACTACACCGATACGCAGTATTTT
TRBV7-2,.,TRBJ2-1,.,CASSMSSYNEQFF,TGTGCCAGCAGCATGAGCTCCTACAATGAGCAGTTCTTC
TRBV5-1,.,TRBJ2-7,.,CASSLGHSVGEQYF,TGCGCCAGCAGCTTGGGACACTCGGTTGGCGAGCAGTACTTC
TRBV6-1,TRBD1,TRBJ2-7,.,CASSDRGKGYEQYF,TGTGCCAGCAGTGACAGGGGGAAGGGCTACGAGCAGTACTTC
TRBV18,TRBD1,TRBJ1-4,.,CASSRDSLNEKLFF,TGTGCCAGCTCGCGGGACAGCCTTAATGAAAAACTGTTTTTT
TRBV10-1,TRBD1,TRBJ2-7,.,CASSPGQDYEQYF,TGCGCCAGCAGTCCAGGACAGGACTACGAGCAGTACTTC
TRBV14,.,TRBJ2-7,.,CASSQELSPGYSYEQYF,TGTGCCAGCAGCCAAGAACTATCGCCTGGGTACTCCTACGAGCAGTACTTC
TRBV7-8,TRBD1,TRBJ1-2,.,CASALGTGEYYGYTF,TGTGCCAGCGCCCTTGGGACAGGGGAGTACTATGGCTACACCTTC
TRBV19,.,TRBJ1-6,.,CASNIPQGTRDNSPLHF,TGTGCCAGTAACATTCCCCAGGGGACAAGAGATAATTCACCCCTCCACTTT
TRBV6-4,.,TRBJ1-1,.,CASRKASGAEAFF,TGTGCCAGCAGGAAAGCTAGCGGGGCTGAAGCTTTCTTT
TRBV19,.,TRBJ2-1,.,CASSIFGGADNEQFF,TGTGCCAGTAGTATTTTTGGTGGAGCGGACAATGAGCAGTTCTTC
TRBV27,.,TRBJ1-5,once,CASSASGGWGSNQPQHF,TGTGCCAGCAGTGCCTCTGGGGGCTGGGGATCCAATCAGCCCCAGCATTTT
TRBV5-1,TRBD2,TRBJ2-1,once,CASSTEGLAGGWGSYNEQFF,TGCGCCAGCAGCACGGAAGGGCTAGCGGGAGGTTGGGGCTCCTACAATGAGCAGTTCTTC
TRBV19,TRBD2,TRBJ2-1,.,CASSGQREGNEQFF,TGTGCCAGTAGTGGTCAGCGGGAGGGGAATGAGCAGTTCTTC
TRBV6-1,TRBD2,TRBJ2-2,.,CASSEGPGLAGGRSGELFF,TGTGCCAGCAGTGAAGGCCCAGGACTAGCGGGAGGGCGGTCCGGGGAGCTGTTTTTT
TRBV27,.,TRBJ1-4,.,CASRDMAEKLFF,TGTGCCAGCAGGGACATGGCTGAAAAACTGTTTTTT
TRBV6-5,TRBD1,TRBJ1-2,few,CASSYSIRGRAYGYTF,TGTGCCAGCAGTTACTCGATCAGGGGGCGCGCCTATGGCTACACCTTC
TRBV30,.,TRBJ2-1,.,CAWSVPSGARGYEQFF,TGTGCCTGGAGTGTTCCGTCAGGGGCGCGGGGGTATGAGCAGTTCTTC
TRBV19,TRBD2,TRBJ2-5,.,CASSPASGGALQETQYF,TGTGCCAGTAGTCCGGCTAGCGGGGGGGCCCTCCAAGAGACCCAGTACTTC
TRBV6-1,.,TRBJ2-7,.,CASRKTGEQYF,TGTGCCAGCAGAAAGACGGGCGAGCAGTACTTC
TRBV2,.,TRBJ2-7,.,CASSEEGDTSYEQYF,TGTGCCAGCAGTGAAGAAGGGGACACGTCCTACGAGCAGTACTTC
TRBV19,TRBD1,TRBJ1-5,.,CASSSGGVYSNQPQHF,TGTGCCAGTAGTTCAGGGGGAGTTTATAGCAATCAGCCCCAGCATTTT
TRBV4-2,.,TRBJ2-2,.,CASSQTLRDPGELFF,TGTGCCAGCAGCCAGACCCTCAGGGATCCCGGGGAGCTGTTTTTT
TRBV14,.,TRBJ1-1,.,CASSLPGHLIAFF,TGTGCCAGCAGCCTCCCAGGACACTTGATAGCTTTCTTT
TRBV10-3,TRBD1,TRBJ2-5,.,CAISAQGASSETQYF,TGTGCCATCAGTGCCCAGGGGGCATCGTCAGAGACCCAGTACTTC
TRBV11-2,.,TRBJ1-1,.,CASSLDPGGMAFF,TGTGCCAGCAGCTTAGATCCGGGAGGAATGGCTTTCTTT
TRBV7-6,TRBD1,TRBJ2-2,.,CASSGKGQTRGELFF,TGTGCCAGCAGCGGAAAGGGACAGACTCGAGGGGAGCTGTTTTTT
TRBV6-1,TRBD1,TRBJ1-4,.,CASSTGTDTNEKLFF,TGTGCCAGCAGTACCGGGACAGACACTAATGAAAAACTGTTTTTT
TRBV5-2,.,TRBJ1-2,.,CASNNGREVRKTYGYTF,TGTGCCAGCAATAACGGTCGAGAGGTACGAAAGACCTATGGCTACACCTTC